This T cell receptor (beta chain) was recorded in a study of T cells in Graves' hyperthyroidism and ophthalmopathy. Overall study: Once the initial diagnosis was made, peripheral blood was obtained before any treatment.

Germline-derived CDR1 and CDR2 are SGHKS and YYEKEE (reference sequence). Trimming left V 3 bases short and J 9 bases short, with 21 bases between. This CDR3 has 15 residues. With regard to this clonotype: One base away lies a much larger clone, so this may be a sequencing read error.

Researchers amplified the TCR beta CDR3 regions from RNA transcripts. During a first-round RT-PCR of the TCR CDR3, the HTBI primer set was used. Each CDR3 protein gets one entry after TCRdb re-called the multiplex PCR reads with MiXCR. The repertoire has fewer than 500,000 distinct CDR3 sequences, about 15% of them found once; the top ten carry 13%. Clinical symptoms, serum thyroxine, TRAb, thyroid ultrasound and orbital computed tomography informed diagnoses. The TCR originated in a man aged 18 to 35 with Graves' ophthalmopathy. Sequencing was done on a sample of blood. V and J are TRBV5-5 and TRBJ1-2; tentatively, D is TRBD1 (6 bases). The CDR3 sequence is CASSYPQGIPDSYTF. The DNA of the CDR3 is TGTGCCAGCAGCTATCCACAGGGAATCCCGGATAGCTACACCTTC.